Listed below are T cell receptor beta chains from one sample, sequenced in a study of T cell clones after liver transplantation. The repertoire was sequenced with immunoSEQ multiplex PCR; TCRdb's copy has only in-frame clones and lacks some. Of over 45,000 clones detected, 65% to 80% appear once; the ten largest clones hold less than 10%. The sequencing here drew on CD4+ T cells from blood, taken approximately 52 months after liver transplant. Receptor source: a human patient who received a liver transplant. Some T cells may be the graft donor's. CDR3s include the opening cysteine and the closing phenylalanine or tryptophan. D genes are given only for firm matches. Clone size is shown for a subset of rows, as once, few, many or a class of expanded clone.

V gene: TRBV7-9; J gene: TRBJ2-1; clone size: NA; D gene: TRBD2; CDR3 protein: CASSIFRLADSKNEQFF; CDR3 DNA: TGTGCCAGCAGCATTTTTCGACTAGCGGATTCAAAGAATGAGCAGTTCTTC
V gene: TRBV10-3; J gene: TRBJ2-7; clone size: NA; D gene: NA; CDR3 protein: CAISETVTGETSYEQYF; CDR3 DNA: TGTGCCATCAGTGAGACTGTGACTGGGGAAACCTCCTACGAGCAGTACTTC
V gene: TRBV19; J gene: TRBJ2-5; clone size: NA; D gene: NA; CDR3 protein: CASSAQHDRQETQYF; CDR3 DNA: TGTGCCAGTAGCGCACAACACGACAGACAAGAGACCCAGTACTTC
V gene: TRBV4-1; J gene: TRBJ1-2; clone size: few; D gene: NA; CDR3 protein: CASSQNIIYGYTF; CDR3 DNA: TGCGCCAGCAGCCAGAACATTATCTATGGCTACACCTTC
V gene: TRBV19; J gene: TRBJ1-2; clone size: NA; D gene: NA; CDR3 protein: CASSNNQGRYGYTF; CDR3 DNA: TGTGCCAGTAGTAATAACCAGGGGAGGTATGGCTACACCTTC
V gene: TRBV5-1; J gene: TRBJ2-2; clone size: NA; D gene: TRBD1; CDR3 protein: CASSLAGQGNTGELFF; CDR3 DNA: TGCGCCAGCAGCTTGGCGGGACAGGGTAACACCGGGGAGCTGTTTTTT
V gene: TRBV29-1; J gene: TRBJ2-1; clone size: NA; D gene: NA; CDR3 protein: CSVSDLYNEQFF; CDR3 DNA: TGCAGCGTTTCGGACTTATACAATGAGCAGTTCTTC
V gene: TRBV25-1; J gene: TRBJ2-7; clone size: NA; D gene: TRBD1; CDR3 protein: CASTSPGQGSYEQYF; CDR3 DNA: TGTGCCAGCACCTCCCCGGGACAGGGCTCCTACGAGCAGTACTTC
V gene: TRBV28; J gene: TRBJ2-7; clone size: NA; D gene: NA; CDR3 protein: CASSEGKGGNEQYF; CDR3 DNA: TGTGCCAGCAGTGAGGGAAAAGGAGGTAACGAGCAGTACTTC
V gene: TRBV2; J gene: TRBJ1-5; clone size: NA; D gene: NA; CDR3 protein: CASSPGYVRPQHF; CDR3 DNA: TGTGCCAGTTCTCCAGGGTACGTGCGGCCCCAGCATTTT
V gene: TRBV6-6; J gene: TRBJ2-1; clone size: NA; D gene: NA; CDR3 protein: CASNLGPQLGSNEQFF; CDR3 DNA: TGTGCCAGCAACCTAGGCCCTCAGCTGGGCTCCAATGAGCAGTTCTTC
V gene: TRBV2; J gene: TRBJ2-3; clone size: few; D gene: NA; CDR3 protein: CASSALNTDTQYF; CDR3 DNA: TGTGCCAGCAGTGCGCTAAACACAGATACGCAGTATTTT
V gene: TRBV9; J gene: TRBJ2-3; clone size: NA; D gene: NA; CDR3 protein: CASSVVGSGTDTQYF; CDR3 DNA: TGTGCCAGCAGCGTAGTGGGTAGCGGCACAGATACGCAGTATTTT
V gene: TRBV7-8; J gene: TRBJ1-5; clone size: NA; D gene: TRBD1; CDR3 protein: CASSFDRGGQPQHF; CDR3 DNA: TGTGCCAGCAGCTTCGACAGGGGCGGACAGCCCCAGCATTTT
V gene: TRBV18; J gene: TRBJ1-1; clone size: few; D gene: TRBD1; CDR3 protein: CASSQDRDTEAFF; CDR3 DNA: TGTGCCAGCTCACAAGACAGGGACACTGAAGCTTTCTTT
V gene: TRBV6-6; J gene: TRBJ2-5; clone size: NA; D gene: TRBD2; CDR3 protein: CASRTTSGGEETQYF; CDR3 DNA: TGTGCCAGCAGAACGACTAGCGGGGGAGAAGAGACCCAGTACTTC
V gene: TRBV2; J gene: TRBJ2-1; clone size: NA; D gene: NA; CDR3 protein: CASSRSETGNEQFF; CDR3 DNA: TGTGCCAGCAGTAGGTCCGAAACGGGCAATGAGCAGTTCTTC
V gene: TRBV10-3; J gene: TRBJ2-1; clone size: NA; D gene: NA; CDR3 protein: CAISGSGDEQFF; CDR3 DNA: TGTGCCATCAGTGGGTCGGGAGATGAGCAGTTCTTC
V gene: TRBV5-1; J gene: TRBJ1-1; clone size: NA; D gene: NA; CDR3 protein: CASSLEGGAFF; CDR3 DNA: TGCGCCAGCAGCTTGGAAGGGGGAGCTTTCTTT
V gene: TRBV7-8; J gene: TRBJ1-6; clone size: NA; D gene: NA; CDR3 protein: CASSFKGQHNSPLHF; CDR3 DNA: TGTGCCAGCAGCTTTAAAGGGCAGCATAATTCACCCCTCCACTTT
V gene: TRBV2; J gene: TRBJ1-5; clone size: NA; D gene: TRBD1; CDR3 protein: CASSEFRGSRREGNQPQHF; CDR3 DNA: TGTGCCAGCAGTGAATTCAGGGGGTCACGTCGGGAAGGCAATCAGCCCCAGCATTTT
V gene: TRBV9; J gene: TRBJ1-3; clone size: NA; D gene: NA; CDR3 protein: CASSVVGDGNTIYF; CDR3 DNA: TGTGCCAGCAGCGTAGTGGGCGATGGAAACACCATATATTTT
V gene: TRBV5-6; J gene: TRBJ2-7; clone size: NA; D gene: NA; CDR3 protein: CASSSISGNGNEQYF; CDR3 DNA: TGTGCCAGCAGCTCTATATCTGGGAATGGGAACGAGCAGTACTTC
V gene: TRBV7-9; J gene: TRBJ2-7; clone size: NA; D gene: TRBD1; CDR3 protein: CASSYPGQGAQQYF; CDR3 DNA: TGTGCCAGCAGCTACCCGGGACAGGGGGCCCAGCAGTACTTC
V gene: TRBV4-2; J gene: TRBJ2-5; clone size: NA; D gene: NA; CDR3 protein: CASSQDTGTETQYF; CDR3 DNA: TGTGCCAGCAGCCAAGATACGGGGACAGAGACCCAGTACTTC
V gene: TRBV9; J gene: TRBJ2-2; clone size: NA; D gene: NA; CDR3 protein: CASSRTLDTGELFF; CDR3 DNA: TGTGCCAGCAGTAGGACACTAGACACCGGGGAGCTGTTTTTT
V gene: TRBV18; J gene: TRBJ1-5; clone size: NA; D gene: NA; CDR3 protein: CASSPPQGGQPQHF; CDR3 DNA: TGTGCCAGCTCACCACCGCAGGGAGGCCAGCCCCAGCATTTT
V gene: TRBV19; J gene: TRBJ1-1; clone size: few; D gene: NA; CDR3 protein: CASGWGQAFF; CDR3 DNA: TGTGCCTCCGGCTGGGGGCAAGCTTTCTTT
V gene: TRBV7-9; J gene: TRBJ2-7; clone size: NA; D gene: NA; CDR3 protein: CASSRGASSYEQYF; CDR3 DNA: TGTGCCAGCAGCCGCGGGGCAAGCTCCTACGAGCAGTACTTC
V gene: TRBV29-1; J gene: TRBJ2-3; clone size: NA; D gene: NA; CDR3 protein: CSVDFSLDTQYF; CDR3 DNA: TGCAGCGTTGATTTTAGTTTGGATACGCAGTATTTT
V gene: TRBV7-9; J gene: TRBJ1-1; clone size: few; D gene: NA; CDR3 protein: CASSPSGRNTEAFF; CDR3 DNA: TGTGCCAGCAGCCCGTCAGGGAGGAACACTGAAGCTTTCTTT
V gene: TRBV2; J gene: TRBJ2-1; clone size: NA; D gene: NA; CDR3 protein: CASSNQGRNEQFF; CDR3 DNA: TGTGCCAGCTCTAACCAGGGACGGAATGAGCAGTTCTTC
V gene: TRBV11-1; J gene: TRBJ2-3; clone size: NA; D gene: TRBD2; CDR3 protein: CASSLAQGGTDTQYF; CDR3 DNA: TGTGCCAGCAGCTTAGCGCAGGGAGGGACAGATACGCAGTATTTT
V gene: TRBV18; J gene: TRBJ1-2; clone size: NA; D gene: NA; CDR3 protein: CASSPQETGRQVYGYTF; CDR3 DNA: TGTGCCAGCTCACCACAAGAAACAGGCCGTCAGGTCTATGGCTACACCTTC
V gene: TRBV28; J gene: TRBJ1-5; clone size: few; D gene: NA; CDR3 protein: CASSNRVVNQPQHF; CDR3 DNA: TGTGCCAGCAGTAACAGGGTTGTCAATCAGCCCCAGCATTTT
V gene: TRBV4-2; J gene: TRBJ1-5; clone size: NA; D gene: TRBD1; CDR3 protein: CASSFDRGLYNQPQHF; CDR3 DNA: TGTGCCAGCAGCTTTGACAGGGGGCTGTACAATCAGCCCCAGCATTTT
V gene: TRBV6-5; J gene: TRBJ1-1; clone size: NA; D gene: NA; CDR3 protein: CASSYSIWAGRTEAFF; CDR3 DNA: TGTGCCAGCAGTTACTCGATTTGGGCGGGGCGGACTGAAGCTTTCTTT